Below, 29 T cell receptor beta chains from the same sample are listed, as sequenced in a study of beta chain features in type 1 diabetes. Study-wide results and limits: For Type 1 diabetes patients, all four CD4+ subsets carried TCRB CDR3s that were moderately but significantly shorter.

Their target antigens are unknown. The authors reverse transcribed all of the isolated RNA, so sequencing captured expressed TCRB transcripts. Repertoires were generated with immunoSEQ multiplex PCR, while TCRdb's copy carries only in-frame clones and drops some. Seen here are 15,000 to 19,000 clones, 55% to 75% observed once, and the top ten hold almost 2.5%. The material sequenced was Tregs from blood. The origin of the receptors is a man younger than 40 with type 1 diabetes.

The chain carries TRBV10-3 and TRBJ1-2; D remains unclear. The CDR3 is made up of 12 amino acids. The V and J ends lost 10 bases and 6 bases respectively, with 15 bases between them. Per the germline V gene, CDR1 is ENHRY and CDR2 is SYGVKD. The CDR3 coding sequence is TGTGCCACCCGGTTTGAGAGGGATGGCTACACCTTC. This sequence encodes CATRFERDGYTF.

J is TRBJ2-4 and V is TRBV5-1, with D maybe TRBD2 (6 bases). The CDR3 runs to 15 residues. Per the germline V gene, CDR1 is SGHRS and CDR2 is YFSETQ. V was cut by 0 bases and J by 7 bases, with 14 bases left in between. CDR3 residues: CASSLGDLGRNIQYF. The CDR3 DNA is TGCGCCAGCAGCTTGGGAGATTTGGGGAGGAACATTCAGTACTTC.

This clone was counted between two and nine times. The chain links TRBV4-1 to TRBJ1-1; TRBD1 agrees at 8 bases. Germline lookup yields CDR1 MGHRA and CDR2 YSYEKL. The V and J ends lost 4 bases and 4 bases, in that order; junction bases with no gene match: 11. This CDR3 comprises 16 residues. CDR3 sequence reads: CASSRGAGQGGTEAFF. In DNA form, the CDR3 reads TGCGCCAGCAGCCGAGGGGCCGGACAGGGCGGCACTGAAGCTTTCTTT.

To note about this clone: At one of its ends the junction is not consistent with the germline gene, which may arise from a read error. In DNA, the CDR3 is TGTGCCAGCAGTTACTCGGGGCCGGCCCTCGTCTTT. This translates into CASSYSGPALVF. The rearrangement links TRBV6-5 to TRBJ1-1; possibly TRBD1 for D (5 bases). This CDR3 contains 12 residues. Germline CDR1 MNHEY, CDR2 SVGAGI.

The chain carries TRBV5-4 and TRBJ2-7; weak D call: TRBD1 (5 bases). This CDR3 is 14 amino acids long. V dropped 0 bases and J dropped 6 bases, with 13 bases sitting between them. Germline V gene sequence: CDR1 SGHNT, CDR2 YYREEE (reference sequence). For the CDR3, the DNA is TGTGCCAGCAGCTTGGACCTCAGGGTCGCCGAGCAGTACTTC. The encoded protein is CASSLDLRVAEQYF.

This clone was seen a single time. The chain employs TRBV29-1 and TRBJ2-3, with 7 bases lining up with TRBD2. In germline, CDR1 is SQVTM, CDR2 ANQGSEA. This CDR3 is built from 15 residues. The V gene end was trimmed by 5 bases and the J gene end by 0 bases; junction bases not matched to a gene: 8. CDR3 bases: TGCAGCGTTTATGCCTCTAGCGGAAGCACAGATACGCAGTATTTT. Translating gives CSVYASSGSTDTQYF.

The CDR3, as DNA: TGCGCCAGTTCGACTAGCGGGGCCTCCAATGAGCAGTTCTTC. Its protein is CASSTSGASNEQFF. The chain carries TRBV10-1 and TRBJ2-1; TRBD2 aligns across 11 bases. Losses at the gene ends were 9 bases for V and 6 bases for J; bases not matched to a gene: 7. The length of the CDR3 is 14 residues. Germline assignment: CDR1 WNHNN and CDR2 SYGVQD (reference sequence).

V usage is TRBV14 and J usage is TRBJ2-1; no definite D call. Germline-derived CDR1 and CDR2 are SGHDN and FVKESK. V lost 0 bases and J lost 6, with 6 bases in between. CDR3 size: 13 residues. DNA of the CDR3: TGTGCCAGCAGCCAAGATCTTGTCAATGAGCAGTTCTTC. Translation: CASSQDLVNEQFF.

The genes are TRBV5-1 and TRBJ2-5, with TRBD1 matching 7 bases. The CDR3 length is 16 residues. Germline V CDR1 and CDR2: SGHRS, YFSETQ. With 0 bases clipped from V and 2 bases from J, the junction kept 7 bases outside the gene matches. The CDR3 sequence: CASSLGRGTAQETQYF. As DNA, the CDR3 is TGCGCCAGCAGCTTGGGGCGAGGGACAGCGCAAGAGACCCAGTACTTC.

The chain joins TRBV5-6 to TRBJ2-3; 11 bases fit TRBD2. The CDR3 has 19 amino acids. The V segment lost 4 bases and the J segment 4 bases; nucleotides outside the gene matches: 17. Germline V lookup: CDR1 SGHDT, CDR2 YYEEEE. The CDR3 loop reads CASSPRGLSGGASPDTQYF. The CDR3 nucleotides are TGTGCCAGCAGCCCCCGGGGGCTTAGCGGGGGGGCCTCGCCAGATACGCAGTATTTT.

The chain couples TRBV5-1 to TRBJ2-7; D is ambiguous. Germline V gene lookup returns CDR1 SGHRS and CDR2 YFSETQ. The CDR3 consists of 11 residues. Trimming pared 3 bases from V and 6 bases from J, leaving 7 bases between. The CDR3 region is CASSSLGEQYF. Here the CDR3 DNA reads TGCGCCAGCAGCTCACTCGGCGAGCAGTACTTC.

This chain links TRBV5-1 with TRBJ1-1; 8 positions agree with TRBD1. Trimming cost V 4 bases and J 7 bases; bases outside gene matches: 9. The CDR3 sequence is 14 residues long. CDR1 SGHRS and CDR2 YFSETQ come from the germline V gene. CDR3 sequence (DNA): TGCGCCAGCAGCCCGGACCGACAGGGGAATGAAGCTTTCTTT. Protein sequence: CASSPDRQGNEAFF.

The chain combines TRBV2 with TRBJ1-1; possible D gene TRBD1, 6 bases. The CDR3 consists of 13 residues. V was cut by 6 bases and J by 4 bases, with 12 bases left in between. Germline V gives CDR1 SNHLY, CDR2 FYNNEI. The CDR3 DNA follows: TGTGCCAGCAGGATGGACAGCCGCACTGAAGCTTTCTTT. The encoded protein is CASRMDSRTEAFF.

Written as DNA, the CDR3 is TGTGCCAGCAGTTTGGGGACAGTTAATGAAAAACTGTTTTTT. Protein sequence: CASSLGTVNEKLFF. The rearrangement uses TRBV27 and TRBJ1-4, with TRBD1 matching 7 bases. J lost 4 bases, V lost 3 bases, and 2 bases had no gene match. Per germline, CDR1 MNHEY and CDR2 SMNVEV (reference sequence). The CDR3 covers 14 residues.

The chain uses TRBV6-1 and TRBJ2-2; no clear D. Per germline, CDR1 MNHNS and CDR2 SASEGT. V was pared by 2 bases and J by 5 bases, with 6 bases between. The CDR3 has 13 residues. CDR3 DNA sequence: TGTGCCAGCAGTGAACAGCGAACCGGGGAGCTGTTTTTT. Amino acids: CASSEQRTGELFF.

This chain connects TRBV6-1 to TRBJ2-2, with TRBD1 as a possible D gene (6 bases). This CDR3 spans 13 amino acids. The ends were cut back, 5 bases at V and 3 bases at J, with 7 bases in the middle. Germline CDR1 is MNHNS and CDR2 is SASEGT. CDR3: CASSRTDTGELFF. DNA for the CDR3: TGTGCCAGCAGTAGGACAGACACCGGGGAGCTGTTTTTT.

The gene calls are TRBV6-6 and TRBJ1-5; no clear D gene. This CDR3 spans 16 amino acids. Germline lookup yields CDR1 MNHNY and CDR2 SVGAGI (reference sequence). Trimming removed 1 base at V and 5 bases at J, with 15 bases between. This CDR3 reads CASSYWGGQRDQPQHF. The CDR3 region has the DNA TGTGCCAGCAGTTACTGGGGAGGCCAAAGGGATCAGCCCCAGCATTTT.

Here the CDR3 DNA reads TGCGCCAGCAGCTTGAGTGATAGCGGGGGGGCCACAGATACGCAGTATTTT. Residues: CASSLSDSGGATDTQYF. V is TRBV5-1 and J is TRBJ2-3; TRBD2 matches 11 bases. CDR1 and CDR2 from the germline V gene are SGHRS and YFSETQ. The CDR3 consists of 17 residues. J gave up 2 bases and V 1 base, and 6 bases lay outside the gene matches.

The chain couples TRBV18 to TRBJ2-1; 11 bases map to TRBD2. Germline assignment: CDR1 KGHSH and CDR2 LQKENI. CDR3 length: 18 residues. The ends lost 3 bases at V and 1 base at J; junction bases unmatched: 8. CDR3 residues: CASSPVSGGAGSYNEQFF. The DNA for the CDR3 is TGTGCCAGCTCACCCGTTAGCGGGGGGGCTGGGTCCTACAATGAGCAGTTCTTC.

This clone was picked up a small number of times. V and J are TRBV11-1 and TRBJ1-2; TRBD1 matches 7 bases. The CDR3 consists of 14 residues. In germline, CDR1 is SGHAT, CDR2 FQDESV (reference sequence). J was trimmed by 2 bases and V by 6 bases; bases with no gene match: 6. The CDR3 DNA reads TGTGCCAGCAGACGACAGGGTTCGAACTATGGCTACACCTTC. This sequence encodes CASRRQGSNYGYTF. The variable domain in full, completed from reference TRBV11-1 and TRBJ1-2, reads EAEVAQSPRYKITEKSQAVAFWCDPISGHATLYWYRQILGQGPELLVQFQDESVVDDSQLPKDRFSAERLKGVDSTLKIQPAELGDSAMYLCASRRQGSNYGYTFGSGTRLTVV.

The chain combines TRBV30 with TRBJ2-3; a possible D gene is TRBD2 (7 bases). The CDR3 extends over 15 amino acids. V gave up 0 bases and J gave up 5 bases, with 15 bases separating them. Germline V gene sequence: CDR1 GTSNPN, CDR2 SVGIG (reference sequence). The CDR3 region has the DNA TGTGCCTGGAGTGTGGGAGGGGGGGCACGAGATACGCAGTATTTT. This sequence encodes CAWSVGGGARDTQYF.

This chain uses TRBV29-1 with TRBJ2-7, with 8 bases identical to TRBD2. The CDR3 covers 13 residues. Trimming removed 7 bases from V and 3 bases from J; junction bases left unmatched: 8. Germline V CDR1 and CDR2: SQVTM, ANQGSEA. The CDR3 protein is CSALAGGDYEQYF. In DNA, the CDR3 is TGCAGCGCCCTGGCCGGGGGGGACTACGAGCAGTACTTC.

The J gene is TRBJ2-5, the V gene TRBV14; possible D gene TRBD1, 6 bases. Germline CDR1 SGHDN, CDR2 FVKESK. Trimming stripped 5 bases from V and 4 bases from J, with 26 bases between. This CDR3 spans 18 amino acids. The CDR3 nucleotides read TGTGCCAGCAGCGCCCGCGACGGGCGGACAGCCTTAGGAGAGACCCAGTACTTC. It yields the protein CASSARDGRTALGETQYF. Full variable domain (rest looked up from reference TRBV14 and TRBJ2-5): EAGVTQFPSHSVIEKGQTVTLRCDPISGHDNLYWYRRVMGKEIKFLLHFVKESKQDESGMPNNRFLAERTGGTYSTLKVQPAELEDSGVYFCASSARDGRTALGETQYFGPGTRLLVL.

The genes are TRBV29-1 and TRBJ1-1; 7 bases map to TRBD1. CDR1 and CDR2 from the germline V gene are SQVTM and ANQGSEA. The CDR3 has 15 amino acids. V lost 6 bases, J lost 0 bases, and 10 bases stayed unmatched. CDR3 in DNA: TGCAGCGTCTGGGGGGACAGACACATGAACACTGAAGCTTTCTTT. The encoded protein is CSVWGDRHMNTEAFF.

The V gene is TRBV5-4, the J gene TRBJ2-7, with 8 bases that match TRBD1. Germline trimming cut 5 bases from V and 0 bases from J; bases unmatched to any gene: 7. CDR3 length equals 15 residues. Germline CDR1 is SGHNT and CDR2 is YYREEE (reference sequence). CDR3 sequence: CASRRDRSSSYEQYF. As DNA, the CDR3 is TGTGCCAGCAGACGGGACAGGAGTAGCTCCTACGAGCAGTACTTC.

The CDR3 loop reads CASSSRRRLYNEQFF. CDR3 nucleotides: TGCGCCAGCAGCTCCAGACGCAGGTTGTACAATGAGCAGTTCTTC. The chain has TRBV5-1 and TRBJ2-1, with unresolved D. The germline V and J ends were trimmed by 3 bases and 4 bases, with 14 bases remaining between them. This CDR3 spans 15 amino acids. Germline-derived CDR1 and CDR2 are SGHRS and YFSETQ.

The genes are TRBV7-2 and TRBJ2-1; 12 positions agree with TRBD2. The V gene end was trimmed by 5 bases and the J gene end by 6 bases; junction bases not matched to a gene: 2. CDR1 and CDR2 from the germline V gene are SGHTA and FQGNSA. This CDR3 is built from 14 residues. CDR3 coding DNA: TGTGCCAGCAGCACTAGCGGGGGGTCCAATGAGCAGTTCTTC. Protein product: CASSTSGGSNEQFF.

The chain links TRBV29-1 to TRBJ1-1; 7 bases are shared with TRBD1. The ends lost 6 bases at V and 5 bases at J; junction bases unmatched: 12. CDR3 length equals 14 residues. The germline V gene encodes CDR1 SQVTM and CDR2 ANQGSEA. CDR3 loop: CSVCRNRGGTEAFF. The DNA of the CDR3 is TGCAGCGTATGCCGGAACAGGGGAGGAACTGAAGCTTTCTTT. Full variable domain (outside the CDR3, taken from reference TRBV29-1 and TRBJ1-1): SAVISQKPSRDICQRGTSLTIQCQVDSQVTMMFWYRQQPGQSLTLIATANQGSEATYESGFVIDKFPISRPNLTFSTLTVSNMSPEDSSIYLCSVCRNRGGTEAFFGQGTRLTVV.

The chain employs TRBV7-9 and TRBJ1-1; TRBD1 matches 7 bases. This CDR3 comprises 13 residues. The trim removed 5 bases at V and 4 bases at J, leaving 4 bases unmatched. CDR1 and CDR2 (germline): SEHNR, FQNEAQ (reference sequence). CDR3 in DNA: TGTGCCAGCAGCCGGACAGGAATCACTGAAGCTTTCTTT. Translation gives CASSRTGITEAFF.